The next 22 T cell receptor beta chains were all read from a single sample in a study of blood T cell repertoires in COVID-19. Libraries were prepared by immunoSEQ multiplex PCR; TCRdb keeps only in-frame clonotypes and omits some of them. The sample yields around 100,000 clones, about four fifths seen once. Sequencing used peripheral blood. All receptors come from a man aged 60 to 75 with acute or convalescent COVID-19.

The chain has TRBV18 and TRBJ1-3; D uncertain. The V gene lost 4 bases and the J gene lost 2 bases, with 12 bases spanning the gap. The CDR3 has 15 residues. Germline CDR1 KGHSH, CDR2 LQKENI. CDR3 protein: CASSRVESAGNTIYF. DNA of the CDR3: TGTGCCAGCTCACGGGTTGAAAGCGCTGGAAACACCATATATTTT.

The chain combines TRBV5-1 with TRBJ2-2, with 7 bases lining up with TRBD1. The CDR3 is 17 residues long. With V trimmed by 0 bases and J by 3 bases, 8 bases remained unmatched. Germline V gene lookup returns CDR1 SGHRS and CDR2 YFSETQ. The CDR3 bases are TGCGCCAGCAGCTTGGGACAGGGTGGTGGTGACACCGGGGAGCTGTTTTTT. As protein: CASSLGQGGGDTGELFF.

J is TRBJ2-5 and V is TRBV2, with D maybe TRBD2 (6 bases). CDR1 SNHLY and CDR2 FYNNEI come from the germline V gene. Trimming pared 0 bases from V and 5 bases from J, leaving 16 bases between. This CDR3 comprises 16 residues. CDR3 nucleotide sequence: TGTGCCAGCAGTGAAGCGGGGGGAAGAGAAGTCGAGACCCAGTACTTC. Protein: CASSEAGGREVETQYF.

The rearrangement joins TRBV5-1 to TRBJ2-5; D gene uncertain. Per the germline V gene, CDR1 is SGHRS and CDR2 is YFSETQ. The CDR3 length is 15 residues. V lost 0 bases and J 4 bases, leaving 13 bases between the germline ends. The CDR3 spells CASSLGSLLGETQYF. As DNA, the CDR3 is TGCGCCAGCAGCTTGGGATCGCTCCTAGGAGAGACCCAGTACTTC.

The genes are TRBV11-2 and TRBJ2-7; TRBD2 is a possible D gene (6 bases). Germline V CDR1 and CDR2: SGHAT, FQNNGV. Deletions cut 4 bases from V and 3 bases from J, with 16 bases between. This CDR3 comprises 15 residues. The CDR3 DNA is TGTGCCAGCAGCTACCAACTAGCTACGAGCTACGAGCAGTACTTC. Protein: CASSYQLATSYEQYF.

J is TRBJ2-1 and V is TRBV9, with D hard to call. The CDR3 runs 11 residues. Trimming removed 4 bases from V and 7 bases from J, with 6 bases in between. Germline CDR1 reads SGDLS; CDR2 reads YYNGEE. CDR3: CASSLNNEQFF. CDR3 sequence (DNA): TGTGCCAGCAGCCTAAATAATGAGCAGTTCTTC.

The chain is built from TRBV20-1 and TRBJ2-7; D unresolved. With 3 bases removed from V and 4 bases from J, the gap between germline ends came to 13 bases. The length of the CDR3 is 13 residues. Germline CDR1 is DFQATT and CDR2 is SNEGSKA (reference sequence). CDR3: CSASSGHKYEQYF. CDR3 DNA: TGCAGTGCTAGTTCGGGTCATAAGTACGAGCAGTACTTC.

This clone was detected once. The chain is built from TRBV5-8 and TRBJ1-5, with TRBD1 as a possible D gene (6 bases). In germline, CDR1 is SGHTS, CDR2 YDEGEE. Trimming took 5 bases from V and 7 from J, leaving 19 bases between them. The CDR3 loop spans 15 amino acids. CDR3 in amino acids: CASSEGHSQRQPQHF. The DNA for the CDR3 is TGTGCCAGCAGTGAGGGACACTCCCAGAGGCAGCCCCAGCATTTT.

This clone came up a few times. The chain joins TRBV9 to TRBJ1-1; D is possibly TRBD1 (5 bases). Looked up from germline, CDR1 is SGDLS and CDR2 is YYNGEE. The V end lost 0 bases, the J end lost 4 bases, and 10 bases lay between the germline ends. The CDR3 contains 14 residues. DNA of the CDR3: TGTGCCAGCAGCGTAGGGAGGGGTGGCACTGAAGCTTTCTTT. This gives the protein CASSVGRGGTEAFF. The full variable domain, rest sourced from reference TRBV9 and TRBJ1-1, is DSGVTQTPKHLITATGQRVTLRCSPRSGDLSVYWYQQSLDQGLQFLIQYYNGEERAKGNILERFSAQQFPDLHSELNLSSLELGDSALYFCASSVGRGGTEAFFGQGTRLTVV.

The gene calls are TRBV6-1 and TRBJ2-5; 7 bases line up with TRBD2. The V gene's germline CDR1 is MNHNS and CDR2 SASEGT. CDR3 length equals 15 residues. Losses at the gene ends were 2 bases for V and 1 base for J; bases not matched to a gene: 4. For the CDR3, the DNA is TGTGCCAGCAGTGAAACTCTAGCGGCCCAAGAGACCCAGTACTTC. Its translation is CASSETLAAQETQYF.

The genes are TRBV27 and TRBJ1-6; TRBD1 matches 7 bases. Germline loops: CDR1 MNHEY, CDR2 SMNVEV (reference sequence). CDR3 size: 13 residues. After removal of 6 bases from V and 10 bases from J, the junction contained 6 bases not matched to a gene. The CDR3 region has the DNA TGTGCCAGCAGATTCCCGGGACAGTCACCCCTCCACTTT. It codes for CASRFPGQSPLHF.

In nucleotides, the CDR3 is TGTGCCAGCAGCCCGGGACAGATCTACGAGCAGTACTTC. It specifies CASSPGQIYEQYF. This rearrangement joins TRBV9 to TRBJ2-7; 7 bases fit TRBD1. This CDR3 contains 13 residues. The germline gives CDR1 SGDLS, CDR2 YYNGEE. V was clipped by 4 bases and J by 3 bases; unmatched bases: 4.

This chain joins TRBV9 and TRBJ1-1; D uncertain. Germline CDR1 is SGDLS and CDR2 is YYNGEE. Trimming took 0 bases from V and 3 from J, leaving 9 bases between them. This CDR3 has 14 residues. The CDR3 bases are TGTGCCAGCAGCGTAGGCCCGGTAGACACTGAAGCTTTCTTT. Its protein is CASSVGPVDTEAFF.

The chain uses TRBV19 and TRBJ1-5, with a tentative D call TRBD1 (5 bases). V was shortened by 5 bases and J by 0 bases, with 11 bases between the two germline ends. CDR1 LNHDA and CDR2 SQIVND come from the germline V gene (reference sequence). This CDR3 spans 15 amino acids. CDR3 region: CASSGGVYSNQPQHF. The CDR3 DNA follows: TGTGCCAGTAGTGGAGGGGTTTATAGCAATCAGCCCCAGCATTTT. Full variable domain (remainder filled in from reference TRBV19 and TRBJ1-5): DGGITQSPKYLFRKEGQNVTLSCEQNLNHDAMYWYRQDPGQGLRLIYYSQIVNDFQKGDIAEGYSVSREKKESFPLTVTSAQKNPTAFYLCASSGGVYSNQPQHFGDGTRLSIL.

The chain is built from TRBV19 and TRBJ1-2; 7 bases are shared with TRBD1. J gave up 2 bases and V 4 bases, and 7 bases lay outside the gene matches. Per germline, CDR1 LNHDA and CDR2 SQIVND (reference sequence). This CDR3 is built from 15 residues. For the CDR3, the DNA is TGTGCCAGTAGTACCCCGCCGACAGGGAACTATGGCTACACCTTC. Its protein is CASSTPPTGNYGYTF.

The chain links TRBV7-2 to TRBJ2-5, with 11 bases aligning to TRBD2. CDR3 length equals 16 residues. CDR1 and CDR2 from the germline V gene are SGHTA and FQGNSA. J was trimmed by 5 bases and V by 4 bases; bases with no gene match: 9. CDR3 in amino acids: CASSSTSGSLGETQYF. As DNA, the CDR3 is TGTGCCAGCAGCTCCACTAGCGGGAGTCTTGGGGAGACCCAGTACTTC.

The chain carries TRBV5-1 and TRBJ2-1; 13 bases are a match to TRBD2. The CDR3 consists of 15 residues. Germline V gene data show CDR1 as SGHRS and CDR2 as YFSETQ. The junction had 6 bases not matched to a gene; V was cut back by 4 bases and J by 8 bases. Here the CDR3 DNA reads TGCGCCAGCAGCGTGGGACTAGCGGGATGGGATGAGCAGTTCTTC. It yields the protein CASSVGLAGWDEQFF.

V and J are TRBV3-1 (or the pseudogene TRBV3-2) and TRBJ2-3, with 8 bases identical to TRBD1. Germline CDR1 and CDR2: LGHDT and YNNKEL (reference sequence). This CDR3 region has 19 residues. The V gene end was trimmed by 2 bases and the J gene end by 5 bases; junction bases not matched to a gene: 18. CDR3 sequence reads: CASSQTTRQGLGLRDTQYF. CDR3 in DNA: TGTGCCAGCAGCCAAACCACTAGACAGGGGTTGGGGTTGCGAGATACGCAGTATTTT.

The CDR3 protein is CASSIRQGMSGYTF. DNA of the CDR3: TGTGCCAGCAGCATTCGACAGGGAATGAGTGGCTACACCTTC. The chain recombines TRBV7-8 with TRBJ1-2; 7 bases align to TRBD1. Germline lookup yields CDR1 SGHVS and CDR2 FQNEAQ. V shed 5 bases, J shed 7 bases, and the junction held 10 bases outside the gene matches. The CDR3 covers 14 residues.

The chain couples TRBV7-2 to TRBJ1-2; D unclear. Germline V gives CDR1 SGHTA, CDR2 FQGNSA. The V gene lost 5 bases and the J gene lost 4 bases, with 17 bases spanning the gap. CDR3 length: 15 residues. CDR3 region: CASSLSTGTGYGYTF. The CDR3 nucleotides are TGTGCCAGCAGCCTTAGTACGGGTACTGGCTATGGCTACACCTTC.

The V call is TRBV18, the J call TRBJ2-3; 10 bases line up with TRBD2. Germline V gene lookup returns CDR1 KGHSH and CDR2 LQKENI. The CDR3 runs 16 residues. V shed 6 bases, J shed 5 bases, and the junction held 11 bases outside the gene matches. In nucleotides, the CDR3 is TGTGCCAGCTCGGCAACCCCACAGCGGGAGGGAGATACGCAGTATTTT. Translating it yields CASSATPQREGDTQYF.

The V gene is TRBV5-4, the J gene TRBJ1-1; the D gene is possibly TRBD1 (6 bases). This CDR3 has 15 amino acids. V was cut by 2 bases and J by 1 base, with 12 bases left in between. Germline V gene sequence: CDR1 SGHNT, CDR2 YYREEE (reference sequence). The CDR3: CASSFGGQTNTEAFF. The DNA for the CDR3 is TGTGCCAGCAGCTTTGGAGGACAGACGAACACTGAAGCTTTCTTT.